These T cell receptor beta chains were read from a single sample in a study of shared clonotypes between healthy human individuals. Some clones are missing from TCRdb's copy, which holds only in-frame ones; the method was immunoSEQ multiplex PCR. Among more than 2 million clones listed, around 95% were seen once. Sequenced material: naive CD4+ T cells sorted from blood. These receptors were taken from a man aged 18 to 30 in good health. The CDR3 runs from the conserved cysteine through the conserved F or W. D genes are given only for firm matches. Expanded clones get a size class; other rows say once, few or many, or leave the size out.

J,V,D,size,CDR3,DNA
TRBJ1-1,TRBV9,.,.,CASSPSGIEAFF,TGTGCCAGCAGCCCCTCGGGAATTGAAGCTTTCTTT
TRBJ1-5,TRBV6-4,TRBD1,once,CASSPTGVGGSNQPQHF,TGTGCCAGCAGCCCAACAGGGGTGGGGGGTAGCAATCAGCCCCAGCATTTT
TRBJ2-1,TRBV12-5,.,.,CASAPENGNEQFF,TGTGCTAGTGCCCCTGAGAATGGTAATGAGCAGTTCTTC
TRBJ1-2,TRBV5-6,.,.,CASSLRSGAANYGYTF,TGTGCCAGCAGCTTGAGATCCGGGGCCGCGAACTATGGCTACACCTTC
TRBJ2-1,TRBV18,.,.,CASSPPLYEQFF,TGTGCCAGCTCACCACCTCTCTATGAGCAGTTCTTC
TRBJ2-1,TRBV10-2,.,.,CASSRGLWNNEQFF,TGCGCCAGCAGTAGGGGACTTTGGAACAATGAGCAGTTCTTC
TRBJ2-7,TRBV2,.,.,CASSASGTFPYEQYF,TGTGCCAGCAGTGCCTCCGGGACTTTCCCCTACGAGCAGTACTTC
TRBJ2-3,TRBV10-3,.,.,CAISLGGADTQYF,TGTGCCATTAGCCTAGGAGGGGCAGATACGCAGTATTTT
TRBJ1-1,TRBV30,.,.,CAWSKGGGVAEAFF,TGTGCCTGGAGTAAGGGGGGCGGGGTAGCTGAAGCTTTCTTT
TRBJ1-2,TRBV29-1,.,.,CSGQWVNYGYTF,TGCAGCGGGCAGTGGGTTAACTATGGCTACACCTTC
TRBJ2-2,TRBV10-1,.,.,CATSGNTGELFF,TGCGCCACCTCCGGGAACACCGGGGAGCTGTTTTTT
TRBJ1-1,TRBV28,.,.,CASRRGGPTEAFF,TGTGCCAGCCGTCGAGGGGGTCCCACTGAAGCTTTCTTT
TRBJ2-7,TRBV6-1,.,.,CASSGHRSYEQYF,TGTGCCAGCTCGGGACACCGATCCTACGAGCAGTACTTC
TRBJ2-7,TRBV10-3,.,.,CAASRESAAGEQYF,TGTGCCGCCTCCCGGGAGTCCGCCGCGGGGGAGCAGTACTTC
TRBJ2-7,TRBV6-5,.,.,CASRWDTYSYEQYF,TGTGCCAGCAGATGGGACACCTACTCCTACGAGCAGTACTTC
TRBJ2-7,TRBV6-5,.,.,CASSRPGGSYEQYF,TGTGCCAGCAGCCGCCCCGGCGGGTCCTACGAGCAGTACTTC
TRBJ1-4,TRBV6-1,TRBD1,.,CASSGGTGATNEKLFF,TGTGCCAGCAGTGGGGGGACAGGGGCAACTAATGAAAAACTGTTTTTT
TRBJ1-4,TRBV7-9,TRBD1,.,CASSTWDRVNEKLFF,TGTGCCAGCAGCACCTGGGACAGGGTTAATGAAAAACTGTTTTTT
TRBJ2-2,TRBV6-6,TRBD2,.,CASRGLANTGELFF,TGTGCCAGCAGAGGACTAGCGAACACCGGGGAGCTGTTTTTT
TRBJ1-2,TRBV28,.,.,CATYLEGGGYTF,TGTGCCACCTACCTTGAGGGGGGCGGCTACACCTTC
TRBJ2-7,TRBV7-8,.,.,CASSLVGTLSYEQYF,TGTGCCAGCAGCTTAGTTGGGACCCTCTCCTACGAGCAGTACTTC
TRBJ2-7,TRBV18,.,once,CASSPVSGTTYEQYF,TGTGCCAGCTCACCAGTAAGCGGGACAACCTACGAGCAGTACTTC